The clone carrying this T cell receptor beta chain was detected a few times. The TCRbeta library was prepared with unique molecular identifiers. Using its own MiXCR run on the PCR reads, TCRdb lists one record per CDR3 protein. The sample contains more than 450,000 distinct CDR3 sequences, around 20% of which appear only once. This sample is drawn from a study of T-cell reconstitution after alpha-beta-depleted transplantation in children. This TCR derives from a human donor who donated a stem cell graft to a child with acute lymphoblastic leukemia. The sample in question was PBMCs from the stem cell graft donor, obtained from the stem cell graft.

Written as DNA, the CDR3 is TGCGCCAGCAGCTCGTACGGTAGTAATCATGGGTACAATGAGCAGTTCTTC. The encoded protein is CASSSYGSNHGYNEQFF. V is TRBV5-1 and J is TRBJ2-1; D gene unclear. The germline CDR1 and CDR2 sequences are SGHRS and YFSETQ. The length of the CDR3 is 17 residues. V shed 3 bases and J shed 4 bases, with 20 bases lying between them.